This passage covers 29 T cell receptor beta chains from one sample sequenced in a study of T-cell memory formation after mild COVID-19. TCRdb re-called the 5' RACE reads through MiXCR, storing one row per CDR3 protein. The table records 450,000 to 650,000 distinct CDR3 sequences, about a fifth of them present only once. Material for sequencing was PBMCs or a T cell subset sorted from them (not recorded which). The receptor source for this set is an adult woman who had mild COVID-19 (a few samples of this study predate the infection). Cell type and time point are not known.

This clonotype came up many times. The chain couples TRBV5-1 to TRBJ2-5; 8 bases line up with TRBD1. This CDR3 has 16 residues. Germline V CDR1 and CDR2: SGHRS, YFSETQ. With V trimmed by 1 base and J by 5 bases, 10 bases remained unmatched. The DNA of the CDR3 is TGCGCCAGCAGCTTGTCGGCAGGGGGCAACACGGAGACCCAGTACTTC. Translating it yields CASSLSAGGNTETQYF.

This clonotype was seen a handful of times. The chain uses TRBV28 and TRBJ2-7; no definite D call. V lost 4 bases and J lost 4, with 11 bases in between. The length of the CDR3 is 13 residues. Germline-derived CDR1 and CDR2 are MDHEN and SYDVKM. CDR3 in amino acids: CASSSRINYEQYF. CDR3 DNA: TGTGCCAGCAGTTCGAGAATAAATTACGAGCAGTACTTC.

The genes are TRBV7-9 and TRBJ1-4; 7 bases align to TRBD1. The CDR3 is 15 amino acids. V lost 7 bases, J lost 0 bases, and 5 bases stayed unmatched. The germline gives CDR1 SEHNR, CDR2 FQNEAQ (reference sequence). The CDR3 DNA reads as TGTGCCAGCACCGAGGGGGCCGCAACTAATGAAAAACTGTTTTTT. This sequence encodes CASTEGAATNEKLFF.

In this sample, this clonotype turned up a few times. The CDR3 loop is CASSRVQNTEAFF. In DNA, the CDR3 is TGTGCCAGCAGCCGAGTCCAGAACACTGAAGCTTTCTTT. J is TRBJ1-1 and V is TRBV7-8; the D is unclear. The ends were cut back, 5 bases at V and 1 base at J, with 8 bases in the middle. This CDR3 is 13 amino acids long. From germline, CDR1 is SGHVS and CDR2 FQNEAQ.

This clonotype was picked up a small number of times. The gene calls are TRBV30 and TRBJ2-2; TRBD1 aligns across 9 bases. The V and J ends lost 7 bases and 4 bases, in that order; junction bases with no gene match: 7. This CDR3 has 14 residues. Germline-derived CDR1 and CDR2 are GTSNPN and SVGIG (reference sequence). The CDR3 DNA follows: TGTGCCTCTAACAGGGGGCAGAGCACCGGGGAGCTGTTTTTT. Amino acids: CASNRGQSTGELFF. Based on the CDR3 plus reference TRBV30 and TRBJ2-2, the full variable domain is SQTIHQWPATLVQPVGSPLSLECTVEGTSNPNLYWYRQAAGRGLQLLFYSVGIGQISSEVPQNLSASRPQDRQFILSSKKLLLSDSGFYLCASNRGQSTGELFFGEGSRLTVL.

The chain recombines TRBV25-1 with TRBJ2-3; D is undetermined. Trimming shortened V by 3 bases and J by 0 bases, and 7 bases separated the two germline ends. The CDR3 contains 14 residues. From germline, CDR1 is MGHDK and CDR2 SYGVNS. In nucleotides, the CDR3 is TGTGCCAGCAGTGAGGCCGCGAGCACAGATACGCAGTATTTT. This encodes CASSEAASTDTQYF. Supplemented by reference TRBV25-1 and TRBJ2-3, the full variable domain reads EADIYQTPRYLVIGTGKKITLECSQTMGHDKMYWYQQDPGMELHLIHYSYGVNSTEKGDLSSESTVSRIRTEHFPLTLESARPSHTSQYLCASSEAASTDTQYFGPGTRLTVL.

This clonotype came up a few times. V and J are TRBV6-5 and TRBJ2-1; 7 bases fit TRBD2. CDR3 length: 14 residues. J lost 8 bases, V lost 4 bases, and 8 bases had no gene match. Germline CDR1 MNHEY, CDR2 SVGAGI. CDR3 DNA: TGTGCCAGCAGTTCTAGCGGTGCCGGCTATGAGCAGTTCTTC. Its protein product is CASSSSGAGYEQFF.

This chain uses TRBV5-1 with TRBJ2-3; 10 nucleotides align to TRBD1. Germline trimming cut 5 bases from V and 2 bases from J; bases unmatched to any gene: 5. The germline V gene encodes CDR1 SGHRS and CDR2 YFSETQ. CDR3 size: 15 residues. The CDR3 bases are TGCGCCAGCAGTCTGGACAGGGGGGCCACAGATACGCAGTATTTT. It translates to CASSLDRGATDTQYF.

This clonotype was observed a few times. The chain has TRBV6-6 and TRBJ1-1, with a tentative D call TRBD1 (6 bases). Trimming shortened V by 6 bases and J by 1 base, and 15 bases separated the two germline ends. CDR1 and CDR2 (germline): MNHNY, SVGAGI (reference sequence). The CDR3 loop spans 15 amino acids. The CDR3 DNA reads TGTGCCAGCAGCCCTAACAGGGCTCCGAACACTGAAGCTTTCTTT. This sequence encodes CASSPNRAPNTEAFF.

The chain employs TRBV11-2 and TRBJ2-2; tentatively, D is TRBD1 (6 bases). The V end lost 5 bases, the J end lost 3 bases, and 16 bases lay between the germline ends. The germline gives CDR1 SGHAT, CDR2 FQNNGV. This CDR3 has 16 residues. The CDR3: CASSQADRDYTGELFF. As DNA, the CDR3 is TGTGCCAGCAGCCAAGCGGACAGAGATTACACCGGGGAGCTGTTTTTT.

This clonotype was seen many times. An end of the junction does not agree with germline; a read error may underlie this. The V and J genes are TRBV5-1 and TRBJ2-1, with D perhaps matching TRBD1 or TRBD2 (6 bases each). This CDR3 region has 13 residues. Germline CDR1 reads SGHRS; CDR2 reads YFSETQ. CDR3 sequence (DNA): TGTGCCAGCAGCTTAGGGGGGTACAATGAGCAGTTCTTC. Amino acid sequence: CASSLGGYNEQFF.

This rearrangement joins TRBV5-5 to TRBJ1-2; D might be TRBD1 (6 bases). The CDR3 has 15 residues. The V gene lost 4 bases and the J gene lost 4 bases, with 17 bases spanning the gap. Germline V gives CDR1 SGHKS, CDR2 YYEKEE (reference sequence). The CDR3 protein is CASSGGLDRSYGYTF. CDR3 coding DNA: TGTGCCAGCAGCGGAGGACTTGACAGGAGCTATGGCTACACCTTC.

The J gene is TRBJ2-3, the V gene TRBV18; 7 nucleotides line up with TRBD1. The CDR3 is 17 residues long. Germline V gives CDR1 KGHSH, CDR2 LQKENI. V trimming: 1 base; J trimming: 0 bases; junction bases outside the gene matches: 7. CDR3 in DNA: TGTGCCAGCTCACCACATCCACCGGGACAGAGCACAGATACGCAGTATTTT. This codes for CASSPHPPGQSTDTQYF.

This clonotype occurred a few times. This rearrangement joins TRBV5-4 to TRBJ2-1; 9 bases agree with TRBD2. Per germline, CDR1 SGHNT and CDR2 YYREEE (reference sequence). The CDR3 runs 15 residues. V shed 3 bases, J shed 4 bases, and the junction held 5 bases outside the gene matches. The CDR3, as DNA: TGTGCCAGCAGCTCAGGACTAGCGTTTTACAATGAGCAGTTCTTC. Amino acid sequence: CASSSGLAFYNEQFF.

CDR3: CSARDLQSQHF. As DNA, the CDR3 is TGCAGTGCTAGAGATCTCCAGTCCCAGCATTTT. The genes are TRBV20-1 and TRBJ1-5; D is uncertain. Between the trimmed V and J ends, which lost 0 bases and 11 bases, there was a span of 8 bases. This CDR3 is built from 11 residues. Germline V gene lookup returns CDR1 DFQATT and CDR2 SNEGSKA (reference sequence).

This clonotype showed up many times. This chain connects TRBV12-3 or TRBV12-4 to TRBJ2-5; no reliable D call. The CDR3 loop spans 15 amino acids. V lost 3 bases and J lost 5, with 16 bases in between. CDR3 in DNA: TGTGCCAGCAGTTTTTGGGCTTCCCTGAAGGAGACCCAGTACTTC. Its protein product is CASSFWASLKETQYF.

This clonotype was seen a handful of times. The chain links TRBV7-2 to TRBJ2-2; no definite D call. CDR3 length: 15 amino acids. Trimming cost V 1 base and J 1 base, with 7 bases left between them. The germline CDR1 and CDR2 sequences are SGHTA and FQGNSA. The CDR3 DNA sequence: TGTGCCAGCAGCTTAGGGCCGATGAACACCGGGGAGCTGTTTTTT. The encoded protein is CASSLGPMNTGELFF. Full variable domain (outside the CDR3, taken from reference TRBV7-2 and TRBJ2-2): GAGVSQSPSNKVTEKGKDVELRCDPISGHTALYWYRQSLGQGLEFLIYFQGNSAPDKSGLPSDRFSAERTGGSVSTLTIQRTQQEDSAVYLCASSLGPMNTGELFFGEGSRLTVL.

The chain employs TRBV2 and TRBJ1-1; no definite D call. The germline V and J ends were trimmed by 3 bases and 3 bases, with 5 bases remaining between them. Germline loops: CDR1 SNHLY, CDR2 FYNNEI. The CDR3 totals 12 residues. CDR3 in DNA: TGTGCCAGCAGTGACTTATACACTGAAGCTTTCTTT. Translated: CASSDLYTEAFF.

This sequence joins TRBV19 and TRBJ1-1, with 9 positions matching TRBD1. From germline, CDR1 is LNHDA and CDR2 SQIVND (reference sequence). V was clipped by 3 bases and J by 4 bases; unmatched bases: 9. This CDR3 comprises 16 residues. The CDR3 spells CASSMGRDRGGTEAFF. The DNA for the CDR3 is TGTGCCAGTAGTATGGGCAGAGACAGGGGGGGCACTGAAGCTTTCTTT.

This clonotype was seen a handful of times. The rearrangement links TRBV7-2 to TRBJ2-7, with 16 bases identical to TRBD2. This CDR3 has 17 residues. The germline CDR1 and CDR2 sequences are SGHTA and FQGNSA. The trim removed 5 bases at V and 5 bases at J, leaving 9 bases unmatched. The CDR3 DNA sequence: TGTGCCAGCAGCCCGCCGGGACTAGCGGGAGGGCCGGACGAGCAGTACTTC. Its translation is CASSPPGLAGGPDEQYF. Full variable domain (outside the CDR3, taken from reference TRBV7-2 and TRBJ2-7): GAGVSQSPSNKVTEKGKDVELRCDPISGHTALYWYRQSLGQGLEFLIYFQGNSAPDKSGLPSDRFSAERTGGSVSTLTIQRTQQEDSAVYLCASSPPGLAGGPDEQYFGPGTRLTVT.

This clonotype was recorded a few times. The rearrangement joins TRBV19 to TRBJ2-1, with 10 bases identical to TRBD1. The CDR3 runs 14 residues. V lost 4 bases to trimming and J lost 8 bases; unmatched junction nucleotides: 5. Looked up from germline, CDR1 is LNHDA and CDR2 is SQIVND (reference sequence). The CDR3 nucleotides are TGTGCCAGTAGTACGGGACAGGGGACCGATGAGCAGTTCTTC. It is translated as CASSTGQGTDEQFF.

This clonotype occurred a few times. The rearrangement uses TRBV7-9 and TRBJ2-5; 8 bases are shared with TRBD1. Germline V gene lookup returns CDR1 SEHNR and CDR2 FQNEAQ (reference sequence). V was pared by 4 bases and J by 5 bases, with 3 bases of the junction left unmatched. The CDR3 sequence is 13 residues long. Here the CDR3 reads CASSSGGLETQYF. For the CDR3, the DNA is TGTGCCAGCAGCTCAGGGGGCCTTGAGACCCAGTACTTC.

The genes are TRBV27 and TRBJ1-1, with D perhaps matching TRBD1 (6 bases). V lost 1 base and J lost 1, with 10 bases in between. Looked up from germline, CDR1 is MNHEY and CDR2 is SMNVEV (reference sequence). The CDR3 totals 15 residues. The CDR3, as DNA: TGTGCCAGCAGTTTATGGTCCAGGGGGAACACTGAAGCTTTCTTT. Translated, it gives CASSLWSRGNTEAFF.

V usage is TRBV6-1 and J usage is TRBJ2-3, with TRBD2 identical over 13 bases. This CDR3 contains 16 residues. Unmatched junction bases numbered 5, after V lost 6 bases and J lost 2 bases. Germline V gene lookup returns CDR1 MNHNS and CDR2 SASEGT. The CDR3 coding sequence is TGTGCCAGCAGACAGACTAGCGGGAGGCCCACAGATACGCAGTATTTT. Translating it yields CASRQTSGRPTDTQYF.

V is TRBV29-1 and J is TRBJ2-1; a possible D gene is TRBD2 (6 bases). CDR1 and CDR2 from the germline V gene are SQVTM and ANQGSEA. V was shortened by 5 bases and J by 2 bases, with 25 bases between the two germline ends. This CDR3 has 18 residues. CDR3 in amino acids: CSVIKVGGGRGAYNEQFF. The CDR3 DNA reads TGCAGCGTTATCAAGGTGGGAGGAGGTCGCGGGGCCTACAATGAGCAGTTCTTC.

The CDR3 region is CASSQTSAHYEQYF. The CDR3 region has the DNA TGTGCCAGCAGCCAAACTAGCGCGCACTACGAGCAGTACTTC. This chain uses TRBV6-5 with TRBJ2-7, with 7 bases matching TRBD2. This CDR3 has 14 residues. The germline CDR1 and CDR2 sequences are MNHEY and SVGAGI. The ends lost 6 bases at V and 3 bases at J; junction bases unmatched: 8.

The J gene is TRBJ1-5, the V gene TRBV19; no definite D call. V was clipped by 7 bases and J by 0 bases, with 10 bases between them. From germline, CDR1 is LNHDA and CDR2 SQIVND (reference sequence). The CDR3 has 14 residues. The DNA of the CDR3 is TGTGCCAGTACCCGCCCGTATAGCAATCAGCCCCAGCATTTT. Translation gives CASTRPYSNQPQHF. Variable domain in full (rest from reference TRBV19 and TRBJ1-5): DGGITQSPKYLFRKEGQNVTLSCEQNLNHDAMYWYRQDPGQGLRLIYYSQIVNDFQKGDIAEGYSVSREKKESFPLTVTSAQKNPTAFYLCASTRPYSNQPQHFGDGTRLSIL.

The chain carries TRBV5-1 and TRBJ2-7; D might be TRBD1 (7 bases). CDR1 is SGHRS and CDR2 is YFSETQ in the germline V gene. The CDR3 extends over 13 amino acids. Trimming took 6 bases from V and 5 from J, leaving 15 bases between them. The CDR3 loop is CASNRQGGDEQYF. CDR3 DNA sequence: TGCGCCAGCAATCGTCAGGGGGGCGACGAGCAGTACTTC. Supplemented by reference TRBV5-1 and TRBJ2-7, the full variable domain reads KAGVTQTPRYLIKTRGQQVTLSCSPISGHRSVSWYQQTPGQGLQFLFEYFSETQRNKGNFPGRFSGRQFSNSRSEMNVSTLELGDSALYLCASNRQGGDEQYFGPGTRLTVT.

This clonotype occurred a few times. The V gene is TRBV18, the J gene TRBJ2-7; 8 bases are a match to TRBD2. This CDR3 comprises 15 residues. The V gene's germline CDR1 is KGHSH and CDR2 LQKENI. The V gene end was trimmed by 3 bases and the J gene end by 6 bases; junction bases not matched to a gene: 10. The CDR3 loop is CASSPPGTSFSEQYF. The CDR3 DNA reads TGTGCCAGCTCACCCCCCGGGACTAGTTTTTCCGAGCAGTACTTC.